Listed below are T cell receptor beta chains from one sample, sequenced in a study of cytomegalovirus exposure and HLA in healthy donors. Produced via immunoSEQ multiplex PCR; TCRdb's table is partial and in-frame only. This table has roughly 100,000 clones, about four fifths appearing once. Source material: PBMCs. All receptors come from a man younger than 45 in good health and CMV-seronegative. The CDR3 runs from the conserved cysteine through the conserved F or W. Fields, in order: V gene, clone size, J gene, D gene, CDR3 protein, CDR3 DNA. The D gene is left open where the match is weak. Clone size appears in some rows only: once, few, many, or a class for an expanded clone.

TRBV7-9	.	TRBJ1-2	TRBD1	CASSSPGQRRGYTF	TGTGCCAGCAGCTCCCCGGGACAGAGGAGGGGCTACACCTTC
TRBV30	once	TRBJ1-1	TRBD1	CAWRRPGQGNTEAFF	TGTGCCTGGAGGCGCCCGGGACAGGGTAACACTGAAGCTTTCTTT
TRBV4-1	.	TRBJ2-7	TRBD2	CASSQSTSGGTYEQYF	TGCGCCAGCAGCCAATCGACTAGCGGGGGAACCTACGAGCAGTACTTC
TRBV11-3	once	TRBJ2-7	.	CASSFGGGDYEQYF	TGTGCCAGCAGCTTCGGAGGGGGCGACTACGAGCAGTACTTC
TRBV5-1	.	TRBJ1-4	.	CASSLGSGKEKLFF	TGCGCCAGCAGCCTGGGGAGTGGTAAGGAAAAACTGTTTTTT
TRBV7-8	few	TRBJ2-4	.	CASSFETRAKNIQYF	TGTGCCAGCAGCTTCGAGACAAGAGCCAAAAACATTCAGTACTTC
TRBV7-9	.	TRBJ2-7	.	CASSLIGTKSYEQYF	TGTGCCAGCAGCTTAATCGGCACTAAGTCCTACGAGCAGTACTTC
TRBV5-4	few	TRBJ2-3	TRBD2	CASSKGLAGARGTQYF	TGTGCCAGCAGCAAAGGACTAGCGGGTGCCCGGGGTACGCAGTATTTT
TRBV9	.	TRBJ2-4	.	CASSEEGARANIQYF	TGTGCCAGCAGTGAGGAGGGGGCTAGGGCAAACATTCAGTACTTC
TRBV28	.	TRBJ2-2	TRBD1	CASSFGRSRGYTGELFF	TGTGCCAGCAGTTTCGGGCGATCCAGGGGGTACACCGGGGAGCTGTTTTTT
TRBV6-5	few	TRBJ1-3	TRBD1	CASSLGQSSGNTIYF	TGTGCCAGCAGTTTGGGACAGAGCTCTGGAAACACCATATATTTT
TRBV4-1	.	TRBJ1-1	.	CASSQDLRMAGYEAFF	TGCGCCAGCAGCCAAGATCTGAGGATGGCGGGATATGAAGCTTTCTTT
TRBV10-2	once	TRBJ2-7	TRBD1	CASTGINRGVVYEQYF	TGCGCCAGCACCGGAATAAACAGGGGAGTAGTCTACGAGCAGTACTTC
TRBV7-9	.	TRBJ1-4	.	CSSSLSEREKLFF	TGTTCCAGCAGCTTGTCCGAGAGGGAAAAACTGTTTTTT
TRBV28	.	TRBJ1-3	TRBD1	CASRSGGTSGNTIYF	TGTGCCAGCAGGTCAGGGGGAACCTCTGGAAACACCATATATTTT
TRBV11-3	.	TRBJ2-5	.	CASSREAQETQYF	TGTGCCAGCAGCCGTGAAGCTCAAGAGACCCAGTACTTC